The TCR beta chain described here comes from a study of PD-L1 blockade in urothelial cancer. Study information: As for prior chemotherapy regimens, patients had received 0 to 3. Researchers looked at the blood 3 weeks (second dose) and 6 weeks after treatment began. A median of approximately 140,000 T cells was found in the blood samples.

Study-level findings and limits: Tumor-associated clones in blood expanded more at 3 weeks in durable-benefit patients.

Generated by immunoSEQ multiplex PCR, the TCRdb table keeps only in-frame clones and is missing some. Altogether around 35,000 clones are present, 84% being singletons, with the ten largest covering around 16%. Remarks on this clone: Antigen: not known.

Germline assignment: CDR1 KGHSH and CDR2 LQKENI. This CDR3 is 17 amino acids long. The V gene end was trimmed by 6 bases and the J gene end by 0 bases; junction bases not matched to a gene: 11. Time point noted: pretreatment peripheral blood. The chain employs TRBV18 and TRBJ1-2, with 9 bases fitting TRBD1. This sample comprised PBMCs, obtained around atezolizumab (anti-PD-L1) treatment. The source is a man between 60 and 70 years old with urothelial cancer. The chain's CDR3 is CASSLIGTGNSNYGYTF. The CDR3 DNA follows: TGTGCCAGCTCCCTCATCGGGACAGGGAATTCTAACTATGGCTACACCTTC.